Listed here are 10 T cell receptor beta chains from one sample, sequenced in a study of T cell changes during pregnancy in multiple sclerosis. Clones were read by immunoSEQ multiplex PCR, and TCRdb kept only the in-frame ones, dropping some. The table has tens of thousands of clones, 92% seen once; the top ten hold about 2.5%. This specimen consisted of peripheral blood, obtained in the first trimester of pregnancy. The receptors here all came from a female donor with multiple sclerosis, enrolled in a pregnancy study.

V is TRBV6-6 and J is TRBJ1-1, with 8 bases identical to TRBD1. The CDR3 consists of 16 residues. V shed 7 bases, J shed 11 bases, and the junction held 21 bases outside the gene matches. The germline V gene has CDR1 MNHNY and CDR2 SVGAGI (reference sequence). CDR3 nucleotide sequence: TGTGCCAGCACCTTATCCGGGACAGGAGTTAGAATACGTGCTTTCTTT. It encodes CASTLSGTGVRIRAFF.

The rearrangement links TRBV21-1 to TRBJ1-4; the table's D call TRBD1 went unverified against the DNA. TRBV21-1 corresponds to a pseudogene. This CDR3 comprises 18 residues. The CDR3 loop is CASSKWGRGLTRNEKLFF. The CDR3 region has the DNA TGTGCCAGCAGCAAATGGGGCAGGGGGTTGACCCGCAATGAAAAACTGTTTTTT.

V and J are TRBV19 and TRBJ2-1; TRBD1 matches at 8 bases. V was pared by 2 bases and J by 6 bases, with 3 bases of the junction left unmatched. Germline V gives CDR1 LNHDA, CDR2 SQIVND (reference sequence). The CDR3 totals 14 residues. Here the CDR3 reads CASSITQGANEQFF. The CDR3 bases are TGTGCCAGTAGTATAACCCAGGGGGCCAATGAGCAGTTCTTC. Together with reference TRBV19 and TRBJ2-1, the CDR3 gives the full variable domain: DGGITQSPKYLFRKEGQNVTLSCEQNLNHDAMYWYRQDPGQGLRLIYYSQIVNDFQKGDIAEGYSVSREKKESFPLTVTSAQKNPTAFYLCASSITQGANEQFFGPGTRLTVL.

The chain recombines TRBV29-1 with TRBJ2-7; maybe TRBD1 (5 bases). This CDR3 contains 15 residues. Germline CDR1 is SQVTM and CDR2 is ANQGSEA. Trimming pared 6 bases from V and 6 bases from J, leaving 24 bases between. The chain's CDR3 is CSVVPDARESGEQYF. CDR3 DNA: TGCAGCGTAGTCCCCGATGCCAGGGAAAGTGGCGAGCAGTACTTC.

In DNA, the CDR3 is TGTGCCACCAGCACCCGGGACATCAACAATGAGCAGTTCTTC. It is translated as CATSTRDINNEQFF. V and J are TRBV15 and TRBJ2-1, with TRBD1 as a possible D gene (6 bases). The germline V gene encodes CDR1 LNHNV and CDR2 YYDKDF (reference sequence). Trimming left V 4 bases short and J 5 bases short, with 12 bases between. CDR3 length equals 14 residues.

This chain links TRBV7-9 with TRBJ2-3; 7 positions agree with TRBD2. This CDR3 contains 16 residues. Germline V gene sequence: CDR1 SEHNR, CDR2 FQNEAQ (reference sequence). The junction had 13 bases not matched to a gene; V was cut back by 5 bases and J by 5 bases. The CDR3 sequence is CASSQNGLVSLDTQYF. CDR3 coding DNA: TGTGCCAGCAGCCAAAATGGACTAGTGTCGTTAGATACGCAGTATTTT.

CDR3 DNA: TGTGCCAGCAGGTTCGGCAGTCTAGCCACTGAAGCTTTCTTT. Its protein is CASRFGSLATEAFF. The J gene is TRBJ1-1, the V gene TRBV27; D gene uncertain. The CDR3 is 14 amino acids. The germline CDR1 and CDR2 sequences are MNHEY and SMNVEV (reference sequence). V gave up 6 bases and J gave up 4 bases, with 15 bases separating them.

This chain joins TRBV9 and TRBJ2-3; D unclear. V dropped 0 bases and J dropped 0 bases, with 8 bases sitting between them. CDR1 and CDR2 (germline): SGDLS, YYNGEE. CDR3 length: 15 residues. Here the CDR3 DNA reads TGTGCCAGCAGCGTAGGCACCACTAGCACAGATACGCAGTATTTT. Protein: CASSVGTTSTDTQYF. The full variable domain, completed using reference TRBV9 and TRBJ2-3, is DSGVTQTPKHLITATGQRVTLRCSPRSGDLSVYWYQQSLDQGLQFLIQYYNGEERAKGNILERFSAQQFPDLHSELNLSSLELGDSALYFCASSVGTTSTDTQYFGPGTRLTVL.

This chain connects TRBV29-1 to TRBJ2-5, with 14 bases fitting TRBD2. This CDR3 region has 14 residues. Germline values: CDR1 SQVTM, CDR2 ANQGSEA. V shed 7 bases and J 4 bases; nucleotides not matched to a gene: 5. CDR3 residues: CSAGLAGVSETQYF. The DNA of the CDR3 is TGCAGCGCGGGACTAGCGGGAGTGTCAGAGACCCAGTACTTC.

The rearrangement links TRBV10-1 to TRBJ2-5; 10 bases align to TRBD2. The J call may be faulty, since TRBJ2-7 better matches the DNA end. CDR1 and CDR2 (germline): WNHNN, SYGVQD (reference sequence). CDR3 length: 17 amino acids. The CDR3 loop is CASTIAGGPGSCYEQYF. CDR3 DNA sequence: TGCGCCAGCACGATAGCGGGAGGACCGGGATCATGCTACGAGCAGTACTTC.